This TCR beta chain was captured in a study of control samples from healthy donors and cancer patients. Clones were read by immunoSEQ multiplex PCR, and TCRdb kept only the in-frame ones, dropping some. Among 170,000 or so clones listed, more than 85% were seen once. CDR1 SGHVS and CDR2 FQNEAQ come from the germline V gene. V was shortened by 1 base and J by 4 bases, with 8 bases between the two germline ends. The CDR3 loop spans 14 amino acids. This sequence was found in a middle-aged woman in good health. The V and J genes are TRBV7-8 and TRBJ1-5, with unresolved D. Sequenced material: blood. CDR3 nucleotides: TGTGCCAGCAGCTTAGATTTGGGGAATCAGCCCCAGCATTTT. Its protein is CASSLDLGNQPQHF.